This T cell receptor beta chain was retrieved from a study of T cell repertoires in cytomegalovirus infection. Comment on this clonotype: No antigen is known for it.

TCRdb re-called the reads with MiXCR, one entry per CDR3 protein. The table includes under 120,000 distinct CDR3 sequences, roughly 40% detected once. This material consisted of CD8+ T cells from cultured PBMCs, taken from culture after CMV antigen stimulation. This TCR came from a human donor in good health (CMV status not recorded). Some clones in this sample may be carry-over from other donors' samples.

The CDR3 reads CASSQGSSGGHQETQYF. CDR3 sequence (DNA): TGCGCCAGCAGCCAAGGGAGTAGCGGGGGGCATCAAGAGACCCAGTACTTC. V gene TRBV4-1 combines with J gene TRBJ2-5; 10 positions agree with TRBD2. Germline CDR1 reads MGHRA; CDR2 reads YSYEKL. There are 17 residues in the CDR3. V lost 1 base and J lost 2; bases outside the gene matches: 7.